A single sample gave rise to the 19 T cell receptor beta chains below, sequenced in a study of molecular identifiers for immune sequencing clone quantification. MiXCR was run by TCRdb on the PCR reads, yielding one entry per CDR3 protein. The sample consists of 400,000 to 600,000 distinct CDR3 sequences, roughly 25% of them appearing once. The material sequenced was naive CD8+ T cells from blood, with Jurkat cell RNA spiked in. Subset meaning: FACS-sorted CD8+CD4-CCR7+CD45RA+ naive T cells. These TCRs come from a human donor in good health. Some libraries in this study had Jurkat cell RNA spiked in.

This chain links TRBV7-9 with TRBJ2-3, with 9 positions matching TRBD2. This CDR3 comprises 16 residues. V lost 1 base, J lost 1 base, and 3 bases stayed unmatched. Germline assignment: CDR1 SEHNR and CDR2 FQNEAQ (reference sequence). The CDR3: CASSLDGGRGTDTQYF. CDR3 bases: TGTGCCAGCAGCTTAGATGGCGGGAGGGGCACAGATACGCAGTATTTT.

The table lists this clonotype with many counts. The chain joins TRBV27 to TRBJ1-1; tentative D call: TRBD1 (6 bases). CDR1 is MNHEY, CDR2 SMNVEV, per germline (reference sequence). The CDR3 contains 14 residues. V lost 5 bases and J 4 bases, leaving 14 bases between the germline ends. The CDR3 loop reads CASSITGISTEAFF. CDR3 DNA: TGTGCCAGCAGTATTACAGGGATTTCCACTGAAGCTTTCTTT.

This clonotype was counted only a few times. This chain links TRBV5-5 with TRBJ1-5; TRBD1 agrees at 10 bases. This CDR3 has 15 residues. From germline, CDR1 is SGHKS and CDR2 YYEKEE (reference sequence). V was pared by 4 bases and J by 3 bases, with 4 bases of the junction left unmatched. The chain's CDR3 is CASSRTGGANQPQHF. CDR3 DNA: TGTGCCAGCAGCCGGACAGGGGGAGCCAATCAGCCCCAGCATTTT.

The gene calls are TRBV7-2 and TRBJ2-7; 12 bases fit TRBD1. V trimming: 0 bases; J trimming: 10 bases; junction bases outside the gene matches: 7. Germline loops: CDR1 SGHTA, CDR2 FQGNSA. The CDR3 contains 15 residues. The CDR3 bases are TGTGCCAGCAGCTTAGCGCCGGGACAGGGGGCATTCCAGTACTTC. Translated, it gives CASSLAPGQGAFQYF.

The chain recombines TRBV4-1 with TRBJ1-1; D is unresolved. The V end lost 0 bases, the J end lost 0 bases, and 8 bases lay between the germline ends. The V gene's germline CDR1 is MGHRA and CDR2 YSYEKL. This CDR3 has 15 amino acids. The CDR3 DNA sequence: TGCGCCAGCAGCCAAGAGTGGGCTATGAACACTGAAGCTTTCTTT. Its protein product is CASSQEWAMNTEAFF.

This clonotype was observed many times. V and J are TRBV2 and TRBJ2-1; D is uncertain. This CDR3 contains 10 residues. Trimming left V 11 bases short and J 8 bases short, with 10 bases between. Per germline, CDR1 SNHLY and CDR2 FYNNEI. CDR3 sequence (DNA): TGTGCCTCGTCACGGGATGAGCAGTTCTTC. Its protein product is CASSRDEQFF.

This clonotype was observed at least ten times. The chain carries TRBV7-2 and TRBJ2-7; tentative D call: TRBD2 (5 bases). This CDR3 is built from 15 residues. V was clipped by 1 base and J by 2 bases, with 12 bases between them. From germline, CDR1 is SGHTA and CDR2 FQGNSA. The CDR3 is CASSLVVEGPYEQYF. CDR3 DNA: TGTGCCAGCAGCTTAGTGGTTGAGGGCCCCTACGAGCAGTACTTC.

This clonotype was observed a handful of times. This chain links TRBV20-1 with TRBJ2-3; 8 nucleotides match TRBD1. The CDR3 is made up of 17 amino acids. Germline V gene data show CDR1 as DFQATT and CDR2 as SNEGSKA (reference sequence). V shed 3 bases, J shed 0 bases, and the junction held 11 bases outside the gene matches. CDR3 sequence reads: CSASRDRSLSSTDTQYF. In nucleotides, the CDR3 is TGCAGTGCTAGTAGGGACAGGTCGTTATCTAGCACAGATACGCAGTATTTT.

This clonotype was seen only a few times. The gene calls are TRBV27 and TRBJ1-5; D perhaps matches TRBD1 (5 bases). Germline V CDR1 and CDR2: MNHEY, SMNVEV (reference sequence). Trimming pared 3 bases from V and 9 bases from J, leaving 12 bases between. The CDR3 consists of 13 residues. The CDR3 sequence is CASSLRGPGPQHF. In DNA, the CDR3 is TGTGCCAGCAGTTTGCGGGGCCCGGGGCCCCAGCATTTT.

In its sample, this clonotype was seen many times. The chain links TRBV12-5 to TRBJ2-7, with 8 bases aligning to TRBD1. CDR1 and CDR2 (germline): LGHNT, FRNRAP. The CDR3 contains 13 residues. With V trimmed by 5 bases and J by 2 bases, 2 bases remained unmatched. The DNA of the CDR3 is TGTGCTAGTGGTCCGGACAGGGCCTACGAGCAGTACTTC. This codes for CASGPDRAYEQYF.

This clonotype appeared many times. This chain uses TRBV7-6 with TRBJ2-3; 8 bases match TRBD2. Unmatched junction bases numbered 6, after V lost 1 base and J lost 3 bases. The CDR3 covers 16 residues. CDR1 SGHVS and CDR2 FNYEAQ come from the germline V gene. CDR3 bases: TGTGCCAGCAGCTTAGTTAGCGGGGCCGTAACAGATACGCAGTATTTT. Amino acids: CASSLVSGAVTDTQYF. Based on the CDR3 plus reference TRBV7-6 and TRBJ2-3, the full variable domain is GAGVSQSPRYKVTKRGQDVALRCDPISGHVSLYWYRQALGQGPEFLTYFNYEAQQDKSGLPNDRFSAERPEGSISTLTIQRTEQRDSAMYRCASSLVSGAVTDTQYFGPGTRLTVL.

Only a few counts were recorded for this clonotype. This chain uses TRBV7-9 with TRBJ2-3, with TRBD2 identical over 9 bases. With 4 bases clipped from V and 2 bases from J, the junction kept 7 bases outside the gene matches. Germline V gene sequence: CDR1 SEHNR, CDR2 FQNEAQ (reference sequence). The CDR3 has 16 amino acids. The CDR3 DNA follows: TGTGCCAGCAGCTCCCTACTAGCGGGCGTCACAGATACGCAGTATTTT. This translates into CASSSLLAGVTDTQYF.

This clonotype has at least ten counts. J is TRBJ2-3 and V is TRBV6-5; 10 bases map to TRBD1. Germline CDR1 MNHEY, CDR2 SVGAGI. V lost 4 bases, J lost 1 base, and 14 bases stayed unmatched. This CDR3 comprises 19 residues. CDR3 sequence (DNA): TGTGCCAGCAGTTCTGCCTATATCCGGGACAGGGGAGGCACAGATACGCAGTATTTT. Protein product: CASSSAYIRDRGGTDTQYF.

The gene calls are TRBV6-5 and TRBJ2-1; 9 bases match TRBD1. J lost 5 bases, V lost 0 bases, and 14 bases had no gene match. The germline V gene encodes CDR1 MNHEY and CDR2 SVGAGI. The CDR3 consists of 19 residues. The DNA of the CDR3 is TGTGCCAGCAGTTACTCCAAACCTGCCCGGGACAGGGCAGACAATGAGCAGTTCTTC. Translating it yields CASSYSKPARDRADNEQFF.

The rearrangement joins TRBV19 to TRBJ1-5; maybe TRBD1 (6 bases). The CDR3 contains 15 residues. The V gene lost 0 bases and the J gene lost 6 bases, with 12 bases spanning the gap. Germline CDR1 and CDR2: LNHDA and SQIVND (reference sequence). CDR3 nucleotides: TGTGCCAGTAGTATAGAGGGGCAGGGGCCTCAGCCCCAGCATTTT. It codes for CASSIEGQGPQPQHF.

This sequence joins TRBV4-1 and TRBJ1-1; maybe TRBD1 (5 bases). Germline V lookup: CDR1 MGHRA, CDR2 YSYEKL. CDR3 length: 14 residues. Trimming pared 2 bases from V and 5 bases from J, leaving 12 bases between. CDR3 protein: CASSQWGSGTEAFF. The DNA for the CDR3 is TGCGCCAGCAGCCAATGGGGGTCGGGTACTGAAGCTTTCTTT.

For this clonotype: A much more abundant neighbour one base away suggests this may be a read error. This sequence joins TRBV28 and TRBJ2-7, with D uncertain. This CDR3 has 14 residues. Germline V CDR1 and CDR2: MDHEN, SYDVKM. With 5 bases removed from V and 1 base from J, the gap between germline ends came to 12 bases. The CDR3 coding sequence is TGTGCCAGCAGTCCATACGGCAGGTCCTACGAGCAGTACTTC. This gives the protein CASSPYGRSYEQYF.

This clonotype was seen many times. The chain recombines TRBV5-1 with TRBJ2-7; TRBD2 matches 7 bases. Trimming took 0 bases from V and 5 from J; bases not matched to a gene: 5. Germline assignment: CDR1 SGHRS and CDR2 YFSETQ. The CDR3 has 14 amino acids. The CDR3 loop reads CASSLGSGINEQYF. CDR3 coding DNA: TGCGCCAGCAGCTTGGGGAGCGGGATCAACGAGCAGTACTTC.

The chain recombines TRBV5-1 with TRBJ2-7, with D possibly being TRBD1 or TRBD2 (7 bases each). Germline V gene lookup returns CDR1 SGHRS and CDR2 YFSETQ. The CDR3 is 15 residues long. V lost 1 base, J lost 2 bases, and 13 bases lay in between. CDR3 sequence (DNA): TGCGCCAGCAGCTTGTTCCAGGGGGGGGCCTACGAGCAGTACTTC. Translation: CASSLFQGGAYEQYF.